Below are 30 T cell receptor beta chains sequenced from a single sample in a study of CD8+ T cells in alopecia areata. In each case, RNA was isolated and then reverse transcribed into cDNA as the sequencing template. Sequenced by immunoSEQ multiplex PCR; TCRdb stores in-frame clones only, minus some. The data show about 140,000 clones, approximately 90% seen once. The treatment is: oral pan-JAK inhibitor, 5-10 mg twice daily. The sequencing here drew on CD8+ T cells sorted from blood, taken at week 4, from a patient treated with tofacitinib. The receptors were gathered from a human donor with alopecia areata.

Here the CDR3 reads CASSLDVGNYGYTF. In nucleotides, the CDR3 is TGTGCCAGCAGCTTAGATGTCGGTAACTATGGCTACACCTTC. The rearrangement uses TRBV7-9 and TRBJ1-2; D remains unclear. V gave up 1 base and J gave up 1 base, with 7 bases separating them. The CDR3 spans 14 residues. The germline V gene encodes CDR1 SEHNR and CDR2 FQNEAQ (reference sequence).

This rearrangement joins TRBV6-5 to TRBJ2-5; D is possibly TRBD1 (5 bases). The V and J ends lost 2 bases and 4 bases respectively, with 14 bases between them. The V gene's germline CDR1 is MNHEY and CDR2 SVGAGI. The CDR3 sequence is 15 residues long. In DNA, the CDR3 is TGTGCCAGCAGTTACGAAAGGGGCGTATTAGAGACCCAGTACTTC. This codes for CASSYERGVLETQYF.

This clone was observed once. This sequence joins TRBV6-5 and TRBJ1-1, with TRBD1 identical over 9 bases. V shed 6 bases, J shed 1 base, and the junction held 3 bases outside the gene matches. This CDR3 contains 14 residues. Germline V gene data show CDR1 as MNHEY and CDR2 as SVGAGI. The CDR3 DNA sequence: TGTGCCAGCAGACGACAGGGGGAGAACACTGAAGCTTTCTTT. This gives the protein CASRRQGENTEAFF.

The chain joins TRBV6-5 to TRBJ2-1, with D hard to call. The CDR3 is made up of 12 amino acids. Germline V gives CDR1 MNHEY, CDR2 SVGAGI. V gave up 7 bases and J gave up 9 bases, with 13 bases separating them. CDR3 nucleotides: TGTGCCAGCAACCCTCACTACGGTGAGCAGTTCTTC. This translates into CASNPHYGEQFF.

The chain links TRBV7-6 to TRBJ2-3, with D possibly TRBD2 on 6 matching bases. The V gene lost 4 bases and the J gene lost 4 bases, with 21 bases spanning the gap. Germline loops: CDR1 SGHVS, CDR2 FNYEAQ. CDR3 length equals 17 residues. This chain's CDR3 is CASSSQNGLREADTQYF. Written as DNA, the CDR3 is TGTGCCAGCAGCTCCCAAAACGGACTAAGGGAGGCAGATACGCAGTATTTT. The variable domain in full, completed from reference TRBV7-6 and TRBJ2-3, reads GAGVSQSPRYKVTKRGQDVALRCDPISGHVSLYWYRQALGQGPEFLTYFNYEAQQDKSGLPNDRFSAERPEGSISTLTIQRTEQRDSAMYRCASSSQNGLREADTQYFGPGTRLTVL.

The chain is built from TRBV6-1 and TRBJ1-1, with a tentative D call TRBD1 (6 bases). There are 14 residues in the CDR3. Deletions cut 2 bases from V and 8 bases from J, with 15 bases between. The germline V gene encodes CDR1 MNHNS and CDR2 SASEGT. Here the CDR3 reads CASSESWDIREAFF. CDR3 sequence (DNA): TGTGCCAGCAGTGAAAGCTGGGACATACGAGAAGCTTTCTTT.

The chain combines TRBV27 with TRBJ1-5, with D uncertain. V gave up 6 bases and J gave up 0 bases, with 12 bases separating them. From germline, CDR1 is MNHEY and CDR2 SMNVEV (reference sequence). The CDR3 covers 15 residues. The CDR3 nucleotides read TGTGCCAGCAGAGAAGCAGGTTATAGCAATCAGCCCCAGCATTTT. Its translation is CASREAGYSNQPQHF.

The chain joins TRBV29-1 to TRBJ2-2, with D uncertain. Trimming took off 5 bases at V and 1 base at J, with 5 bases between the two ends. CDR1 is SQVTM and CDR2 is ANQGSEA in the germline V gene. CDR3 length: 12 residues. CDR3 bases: TGCAGCGTTTCAGTGAACACCGGGGAGCTGTTTTTT. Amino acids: CSVSVNTGELFF.

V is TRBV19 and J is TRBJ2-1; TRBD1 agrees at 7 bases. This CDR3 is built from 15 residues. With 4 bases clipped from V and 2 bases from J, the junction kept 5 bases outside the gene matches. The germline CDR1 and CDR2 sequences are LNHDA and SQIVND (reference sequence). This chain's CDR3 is CASSTRDSAYNEQFF. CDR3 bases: TGTGCCAGTAGTACCCGGGACAGTGCCTACAATGAGCAGTTCTTC. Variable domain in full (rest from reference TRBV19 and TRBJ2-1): DGGITQSPKYLFRKEGQNVTLSCEQNLNHDAMYWYRQDPGQGLRLIYYSQIVNDFQKGDIAEGYSVSREKKESFPLTVTSAQKNPTAFYLCASSTRDSAYNEQFFGPGTRLTVL.

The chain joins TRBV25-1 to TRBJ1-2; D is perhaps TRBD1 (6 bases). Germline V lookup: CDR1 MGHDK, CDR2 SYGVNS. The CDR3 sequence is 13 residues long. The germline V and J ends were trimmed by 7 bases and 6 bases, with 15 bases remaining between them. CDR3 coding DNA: TGTGCCAGCAATAAAGGGGGACTCGATGGCTACACCTTC. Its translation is CASNKGGLDGYTF.

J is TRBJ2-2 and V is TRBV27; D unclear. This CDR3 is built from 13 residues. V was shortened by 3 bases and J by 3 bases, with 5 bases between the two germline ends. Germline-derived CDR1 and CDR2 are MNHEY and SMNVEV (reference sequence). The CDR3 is CASSFIDTGELFF. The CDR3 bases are TGTGCCAGCAGTTTTATCGACACCGGGGAGCTGTTTTTT.

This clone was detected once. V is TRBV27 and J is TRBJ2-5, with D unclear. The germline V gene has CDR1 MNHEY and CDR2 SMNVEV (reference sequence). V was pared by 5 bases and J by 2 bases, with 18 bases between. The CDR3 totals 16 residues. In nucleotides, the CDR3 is TGTGCCAGCAGTGCCTACCCCTTTGCGGTACAAGAGACCCAGTACTTC. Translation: CASSAYPFAVQETQYF.

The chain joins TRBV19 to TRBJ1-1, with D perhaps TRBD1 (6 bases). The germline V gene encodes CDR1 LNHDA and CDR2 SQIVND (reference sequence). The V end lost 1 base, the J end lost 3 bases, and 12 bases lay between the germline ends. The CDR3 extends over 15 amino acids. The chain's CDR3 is CASSIAGAGDTEAFF. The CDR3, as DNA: TGTGCCAGTAGTATAGCAGGGGCCGGGGACACTGAAGCTTTCTTT.

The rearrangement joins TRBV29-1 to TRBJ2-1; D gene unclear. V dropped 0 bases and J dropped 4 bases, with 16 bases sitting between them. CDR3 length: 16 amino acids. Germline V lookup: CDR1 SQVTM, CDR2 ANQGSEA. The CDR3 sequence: CSVEDIAGNVYNEQFF. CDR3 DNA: TGCAGCGTTGAAGATATAGCAGGCAACGTTTACAATGAGCAGTTCTTC.

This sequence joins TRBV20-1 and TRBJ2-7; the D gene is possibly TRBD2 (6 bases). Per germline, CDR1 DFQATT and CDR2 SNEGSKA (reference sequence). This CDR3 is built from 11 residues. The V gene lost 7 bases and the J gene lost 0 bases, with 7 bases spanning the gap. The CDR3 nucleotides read TGCAGTGTCGGGAGCTCCTACGAGCAGTACTTC. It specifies CSVGSSYEQYF.

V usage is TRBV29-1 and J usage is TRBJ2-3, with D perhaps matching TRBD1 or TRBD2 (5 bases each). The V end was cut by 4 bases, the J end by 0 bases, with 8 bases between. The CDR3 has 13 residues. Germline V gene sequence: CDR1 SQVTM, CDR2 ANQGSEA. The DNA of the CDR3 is TGCAGCGTTGTTTGGGGGAGCACAGATACGCAGTATTTT. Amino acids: CSVVWGSTDTQYF.

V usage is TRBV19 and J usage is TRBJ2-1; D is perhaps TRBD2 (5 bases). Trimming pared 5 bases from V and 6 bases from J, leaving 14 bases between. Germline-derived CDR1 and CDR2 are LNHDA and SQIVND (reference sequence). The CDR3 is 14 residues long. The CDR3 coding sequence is TGTGCCAGTAGTGCCCCGTCAGAGGGCAATGAGCAGTTCTTC. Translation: CASSAPSEGNEQFF.

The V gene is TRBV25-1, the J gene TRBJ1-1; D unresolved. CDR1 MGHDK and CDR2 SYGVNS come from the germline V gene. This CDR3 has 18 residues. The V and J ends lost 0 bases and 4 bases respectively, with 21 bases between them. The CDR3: CASSEYWQDLDEVTEAFF. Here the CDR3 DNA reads TGTGCCAGCAGTGAATACTGGCAGGACTTGGATGAGGTCACTGAAGCTTTCTTT. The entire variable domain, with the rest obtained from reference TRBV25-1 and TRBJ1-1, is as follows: EADIYQTPRYLVIGTGKKITLECSQTMGHDKMYWYQQDPGMELHLIHYSYGVNSTEKGDLSSESTVSRIRTEHFPLTLESARPSHTSQYLCASSEYWQDLDEVTEAFFGQGTRLTVV.

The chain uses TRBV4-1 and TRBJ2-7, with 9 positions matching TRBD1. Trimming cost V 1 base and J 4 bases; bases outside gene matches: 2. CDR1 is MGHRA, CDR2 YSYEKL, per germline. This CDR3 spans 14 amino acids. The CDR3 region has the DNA TGCGCCAGCAGCCAAGTAGGGACAGGGTACGAGCAGTACTTC. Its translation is CASSQVGTGYEQYF.

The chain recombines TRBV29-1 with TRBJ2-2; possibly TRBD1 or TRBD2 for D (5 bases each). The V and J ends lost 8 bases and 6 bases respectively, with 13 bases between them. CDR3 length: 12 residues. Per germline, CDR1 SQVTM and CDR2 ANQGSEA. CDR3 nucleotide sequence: TGCAGCTCCCAGTGGGGGTCCGGGGAGCTGTTTTTT. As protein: CSSQWGSGELFF.

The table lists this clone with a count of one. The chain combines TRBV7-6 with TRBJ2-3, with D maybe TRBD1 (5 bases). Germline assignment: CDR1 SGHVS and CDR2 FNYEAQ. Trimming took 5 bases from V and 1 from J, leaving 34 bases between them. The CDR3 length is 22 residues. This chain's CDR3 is CASSAPYLPQGTVLQGTDTQYF. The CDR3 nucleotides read TGTGCCAGCAGCGCCCCGTACTTGCCCCAGGGAACCGTCTTGCAGGGCACAGATACGCAGTATTTT.

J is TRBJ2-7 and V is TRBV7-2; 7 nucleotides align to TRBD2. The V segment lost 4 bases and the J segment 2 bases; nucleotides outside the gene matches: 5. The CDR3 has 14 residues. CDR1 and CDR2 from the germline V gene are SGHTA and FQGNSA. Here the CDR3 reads CASSSEGGTYEQYF. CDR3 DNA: TGTGCCAGCAGCTCAGAGGGAGGGACCTACGAGCAGTACTTC.

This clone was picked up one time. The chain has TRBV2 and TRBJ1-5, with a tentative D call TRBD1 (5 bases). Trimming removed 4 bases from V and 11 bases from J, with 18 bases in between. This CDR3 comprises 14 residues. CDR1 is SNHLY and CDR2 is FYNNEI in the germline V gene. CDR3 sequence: CASSVPGVGSAQHF. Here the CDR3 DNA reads TGTGCCAGCAGTGTTCCGGGGGTAGGTTCAGCCCAGCATTTT.

This CDR3 reads CASSWGQGGLDEQYF. CDR3 in DNA: TGTGCCAGCAGCTGGGGACAGGGAGGGCTTGACGAGCAGTACTTC. This chain connects TRBV5-4 to TRBJ2-7; 9 nucleotides line up with TRBD1. V lost 3 bases, J lost 5 bases, and 9 bases stayed unmatched. This CDR3 comprises 15 residues. Per the germline V gene, CDR1 is SGHNT and CDR2 is YYREEE (reference sequence).

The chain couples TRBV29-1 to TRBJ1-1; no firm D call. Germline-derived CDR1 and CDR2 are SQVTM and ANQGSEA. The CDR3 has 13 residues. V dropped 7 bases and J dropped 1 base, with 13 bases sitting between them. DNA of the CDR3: TGCAGCGCAGACGGGCCTCGGAACACTGAAGCTTTCTTT. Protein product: CSADGPRNTEAFF.

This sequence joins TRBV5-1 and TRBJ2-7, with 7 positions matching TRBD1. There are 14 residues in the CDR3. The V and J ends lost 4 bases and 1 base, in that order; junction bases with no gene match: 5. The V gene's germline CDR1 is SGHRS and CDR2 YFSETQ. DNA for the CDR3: TGCGCCAGCAGCCCCGGGACAGCTTCCTACGAGCAGTACTTC. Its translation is CASSPGTASYEQYF. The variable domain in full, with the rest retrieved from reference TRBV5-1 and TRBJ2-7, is KAGVTQTPRYLIKTRGQQVTLSCSPISGHRSVSWYQQTPGQGLQFLFEYFSETQRNKGNFPGRFSGRQFSNSRSEMNVSTLELGDSALYLCASSPGTASYEQYFGPGTRLTVT.

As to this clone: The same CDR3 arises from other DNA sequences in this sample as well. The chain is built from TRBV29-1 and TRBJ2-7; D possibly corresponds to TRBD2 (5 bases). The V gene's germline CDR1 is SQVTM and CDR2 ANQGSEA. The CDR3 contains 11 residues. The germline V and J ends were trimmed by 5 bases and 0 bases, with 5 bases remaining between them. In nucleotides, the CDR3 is TGCAGCGTTCTAGCCTCCTACGAGCAGTACTTC. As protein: CSVLASYEQYF.

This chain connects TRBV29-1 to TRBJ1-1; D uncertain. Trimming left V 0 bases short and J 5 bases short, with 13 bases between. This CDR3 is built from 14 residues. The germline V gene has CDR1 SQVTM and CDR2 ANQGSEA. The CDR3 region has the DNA TGCAGCGTTGAAGATCTTAGGGCAGGAACTGAAGCTTTCTTT. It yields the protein CSVEDLRAGTEAFF.

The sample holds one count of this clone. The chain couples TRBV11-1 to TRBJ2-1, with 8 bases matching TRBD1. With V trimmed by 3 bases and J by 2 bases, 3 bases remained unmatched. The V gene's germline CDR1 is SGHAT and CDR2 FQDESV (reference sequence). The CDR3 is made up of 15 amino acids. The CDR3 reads CASSFRTGTYNEQFF. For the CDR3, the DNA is TGTGCCAGCAGCTTCAGGACAGGGACCTACAATGAGCAGTTCTTC. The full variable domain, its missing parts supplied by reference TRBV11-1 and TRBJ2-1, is EAEVAQSPRYKITEKSQAVAFWCDPISGHATLYWYRQILGQGPELLVQFQDESVVDDSQLPKDRFSAERLKGVDSTLKIQPAELGDSAMYLCASSFRTGTYNEQFFGPGTRLTVL.

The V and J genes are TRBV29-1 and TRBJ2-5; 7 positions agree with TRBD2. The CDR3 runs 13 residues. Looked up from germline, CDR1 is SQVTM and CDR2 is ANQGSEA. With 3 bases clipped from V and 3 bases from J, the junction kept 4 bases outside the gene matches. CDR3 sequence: CSVERGLEETQYF. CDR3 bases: TGCAGCGTTGAGCGAGGACTAGAAGAGACCCAGTACTTC.